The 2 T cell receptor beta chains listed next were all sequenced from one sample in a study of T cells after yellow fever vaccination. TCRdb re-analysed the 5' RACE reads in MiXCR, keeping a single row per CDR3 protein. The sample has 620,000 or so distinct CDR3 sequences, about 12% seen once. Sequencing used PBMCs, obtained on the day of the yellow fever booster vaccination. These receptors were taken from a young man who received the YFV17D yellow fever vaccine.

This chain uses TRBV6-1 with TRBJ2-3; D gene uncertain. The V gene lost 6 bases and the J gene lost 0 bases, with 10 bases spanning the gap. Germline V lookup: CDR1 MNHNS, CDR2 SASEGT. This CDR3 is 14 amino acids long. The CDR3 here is CASSSTVSTDTQYF. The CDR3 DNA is TGTGCCAGCAGCAGTACAGTAAGCACAGATACGCAGTATTTT.

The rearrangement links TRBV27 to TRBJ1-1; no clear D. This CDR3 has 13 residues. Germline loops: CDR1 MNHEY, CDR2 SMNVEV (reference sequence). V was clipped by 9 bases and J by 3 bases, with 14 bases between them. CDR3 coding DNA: TGTGCCAGTTCAGAAGAGAGGTACACTGAAGCTTTCTTT. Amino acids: CASSEERYTEAFF.